The clone carrying this TCR beta chain has at least ten counts. The antigen is not known. The data originate from a study of Graves' ophthalmopathy and Graves' hyperthyroidism. Turning to the study itself: Specimen type is peripheral blood, obtained at initial diagnosis before any treatment. Overall study results and limits: Appearing in blood as well were most expanded thyroid clonotypes above 0.001 frequency.

Diagnosis was based on clinical symptoms, serum thyroxine, TRAb, thyroid ultrasound and orbital computed tomography. The PBMC fraction was derived from under 11 ml of fresh peripheral blood. The authors amplified TCR beta CDR3 regions from RNA transcripts. The authors performed first-round RT-PCR with HTBI primers and then a second-round multiplex PCR. TCRdb re-derived calls from the multiplex PCR reads in MiXCR, one entry per CDR3 protein. This sample has 150,000 to 200,000 distinct CDR3 sequences; 39% occur once, and the top ten carry roughly 8.9%. The germline CDR1 and CDR2 sequences are SGHRS and YFSETQ. This CDR3 contains 19 residues. V was trimmed by 0 bases and J by 5 bases, leaving 26 bases between them.

The gene calls are TRBV5-1 and TRBJ1-2; maybe TRBD1 (6 bases). This TCR derives from a man younger than 45 with Graves' ophthalmopathy. What was sequenced was peripheral blood. CDR3 region: CASSLVGHGSPPNYYGYTF. The CDR3 DNA is TGCGCCAGCAGCTTGGTGGGACACGGATCCCCCCCTAACTATTATGGCTACACCTTC.